This T cell receptor (beta chain) was sequenced for a study of naive and memory T cell subsets. Whole-study results and caveats: Over 90% of naive TCR sequences appeared only once after error correction, unlike memory subsets.

An equimolar mix of two oligonucleotides served as the beta constant-region primer for TRBC1 and TRBC2. Four rounds of PCR amplified the ligated cDNA using nested alpha and beta constant-region primers plus SP2. MiXCR was run by TCRdb on the UMI-ligation and nested PCR reads, yielding one entry per CDR3 protein. Here the sample spans more than 100,000 distinct CDR3 sequences, 36% being singletons. CD8 T cells were positively selected from what remained after CD4 positive selection. A note on this clonotype: Its antigen is not identified.

Input material: central memory CD4+ T cells from blood. This clonotype was sampled from a human donor in good health.

The CDR3 is CASSVRDLYEQYF. CDR3 DNA sequence: TGTGCCAGCTCCGTGAGAGACCTCTACGAGCAGTACTTC. The V call is TRBV2, the J call TRBJ2-7; D is undetermined. The CDR3 is 13 amino acids. Germline V gene sequence: CDR1 SNHLY, CDR2 FYNNEI. The V end was cut by 8 bases, the J end by 3 bases, with 14 bases between.